The clone carrying this T cell receptor beta chain was seen many times. Its antigen is unidentified. The sample belongs to a study of T cells after yellow fever vaccination. TCRdb reprocessed the 5' RACE reads with MiXCR, giving one entry per CDR3 protein. The sample holds hundreds of thousands of distinct CDR3 sequences, more than 3% seen once. General study findings and limits: A weaker secondary response peaked on day 5, the primary on day 15. Boosting was followed by the reappearance of most primary-vaccination clones (approximately 95% CD4, about 89% CD8). Researchers cautioned that FACS-sorted repertoires could harbor abundant clonotypes contaminating from the bulk population.

Trimming left V 5 bases short and J 2 bases short, with 7 bases between. Germline CDR1 is MNHEY and CDR2 is SVGEGT. The CDR3 covers 12 residues. The sample was PBMCs, taken on the day of the yellow fever booster vaccination. This TCR was sampled from a man between 18 and 35 years old who received the YFV17D yellow fever vaccine. The V call is TRBV6-2 or TRBV6-3, the J call TRBJ2-7; D remains unclear. CDR3: CASSRFPYEQYF. CDR3 in DNA: TGTGCCAGCAGTCGTTTTCCCTACGAGCAGTACTTC.